The TCR beta chain under discussion was sequenced for a study of long-term antiretroviral therapy in people with HIV. General study findings and limits: Investigators report no available data on ART adherence, viral resistance or therapy changes. Controls showed broader CDR3 length ranges than did the HIV repertoires.

There are 13 residues in the CDR3. Germline lookup yields CDR1 SGHRS and CDR2 YFSETQ. Trimming took off 5 bases at V and 5 bases at J, with 14 bases between the two ends. The libraries were made with immunoSEQ v3.0 at survey level. TCRdb's table, derived via immunoSEQ multiplex PCR, lists solely in-frame clones and lacks some. Among about 20,000 clones, 76% were seen once, and the ten largest hold 8% to 10%. The cryopreserved samples used held roughly 0.9-11 million PBMC prior to extraction of DNA. This clone turned up a few times. Its antigen is unidentified. The sample was unsorted PBMCs, taken 0.5 years before starting antiretroviral therapy. This chain joins TRBV5-1 and TRBJ2-7; TRBD2 is a possible D gene (6 bases). This clonotype was sampled from a man between 18 and 35 years old with HIV. The CDR3 loop reads CASRWRESDEQYF. CDR3 nucleotide sequence: TGCGCCAGCAGGTGGAGGGAGAGTGACGAGCAGTACTTC.